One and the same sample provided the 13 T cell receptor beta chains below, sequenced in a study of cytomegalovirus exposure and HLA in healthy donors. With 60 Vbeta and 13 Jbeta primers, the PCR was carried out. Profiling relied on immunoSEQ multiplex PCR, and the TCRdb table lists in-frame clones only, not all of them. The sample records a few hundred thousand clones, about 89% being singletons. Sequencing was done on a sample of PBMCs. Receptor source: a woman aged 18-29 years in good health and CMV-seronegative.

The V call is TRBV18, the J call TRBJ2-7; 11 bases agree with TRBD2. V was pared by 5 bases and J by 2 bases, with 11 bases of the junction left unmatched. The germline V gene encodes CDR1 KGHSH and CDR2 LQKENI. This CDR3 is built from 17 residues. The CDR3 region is CASSTSHGTSGAYEQYF. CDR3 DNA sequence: TGTGCCAGCTCAACCTCTCACGGGACTAGCGGAGCCTACGAGCAGTACTTC.

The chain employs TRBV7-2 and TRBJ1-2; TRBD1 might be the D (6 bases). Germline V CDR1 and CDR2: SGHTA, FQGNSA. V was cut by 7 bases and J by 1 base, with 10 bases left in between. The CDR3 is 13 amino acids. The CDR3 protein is CASNEQGNYGYTF. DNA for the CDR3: TGTGCCAGCAATGAACAGGGTAACTATGGCTACACCTTC.

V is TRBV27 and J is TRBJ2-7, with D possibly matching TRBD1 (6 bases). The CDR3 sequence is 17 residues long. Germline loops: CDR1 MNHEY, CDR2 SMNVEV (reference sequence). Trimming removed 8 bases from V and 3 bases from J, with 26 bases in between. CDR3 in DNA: TGTGCCAGCCGCAACGCGGTTAAAGGGCCCAGGGGCTACGAGCAGTACTTC. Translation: CASRNAVKGPRGYEQYF.

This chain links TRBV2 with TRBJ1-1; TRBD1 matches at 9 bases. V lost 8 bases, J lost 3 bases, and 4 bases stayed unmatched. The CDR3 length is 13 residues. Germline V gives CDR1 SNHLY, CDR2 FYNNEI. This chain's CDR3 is CASERQGDTEAFF. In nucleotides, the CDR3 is TGTGCCAGCGAACGACAGGGGGACACTGAAGCTTTCTTT.

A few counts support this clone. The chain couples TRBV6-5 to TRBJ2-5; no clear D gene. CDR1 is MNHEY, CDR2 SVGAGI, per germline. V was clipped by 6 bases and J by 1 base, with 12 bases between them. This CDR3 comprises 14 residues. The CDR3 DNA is TGTGCCAGCAGCAACATGCACAGCCAAGAGACCCAGTACTTC. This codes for CASSNMHSQETQYF.

CDR3 loop: CASSDQRDTQYF. CDR3 in DNA: TGTGCCAGCAGCGATCAGCGAGATACGCAGTATTTT. The chain joins TRBV5-6 to TRBJ2-3; D gene uncertain. V was pared by 4 bases and J by 5 bases, with 8 bases between. Germline V gene sequence: CDR1 SGHDT, CDR2 YYEEEE. The CDR3 consists of 12 residues.

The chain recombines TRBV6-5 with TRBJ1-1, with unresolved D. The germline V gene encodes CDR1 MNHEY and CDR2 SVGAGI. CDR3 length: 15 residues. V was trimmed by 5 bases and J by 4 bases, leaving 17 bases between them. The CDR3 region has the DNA TGTGCCAGCAGTCCCCACCTCTCCCGGGGCACTGAAGCTTTCTTT. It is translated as CASSPHLSRGTEAFF.

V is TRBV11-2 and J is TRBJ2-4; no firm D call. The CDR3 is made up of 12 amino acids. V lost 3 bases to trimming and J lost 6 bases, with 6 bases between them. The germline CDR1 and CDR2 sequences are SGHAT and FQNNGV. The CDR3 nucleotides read TGTGCCAGCAGCTTGAGTTCAAACATTCAGTACTTC. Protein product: CASSLSSNIQYF.

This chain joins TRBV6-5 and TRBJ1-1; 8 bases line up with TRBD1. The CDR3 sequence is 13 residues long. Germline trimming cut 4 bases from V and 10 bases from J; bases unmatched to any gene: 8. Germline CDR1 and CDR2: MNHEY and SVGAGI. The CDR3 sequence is CASSSPDRDVAFF. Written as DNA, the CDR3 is TGTGCCAGCAGTTCCCCGGACAGGGATGTAGCTTTCTTT.

CDR3 protein: CASAGGGGSSYEQYF. In DNA, the CDR3 is TGCGCCAGCGCCGGGGGGGGAGGGAGCTCCTACGAGCAGTACTTC. J is TRBJ2-7 and V is TRBV23-1, with 8 bases that match TRBD2. TRBV23-1 counts as an open reading frame of uncertain function. The CDR3 sequence is 15 residues long. V trimming: 8 bases; J trimming: 0 bases; junction bases outside the gene matches: 9.

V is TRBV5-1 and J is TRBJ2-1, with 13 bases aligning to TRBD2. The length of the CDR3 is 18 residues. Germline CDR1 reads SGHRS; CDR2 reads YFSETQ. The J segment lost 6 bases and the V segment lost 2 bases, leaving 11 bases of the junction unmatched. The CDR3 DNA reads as TGCGCCAGCAGCTTAGTCCCTGAACTAGCGGGGGGGTTCAATGAGCAGTTCTTC. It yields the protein CASSLVPELAGGFNEQFF.

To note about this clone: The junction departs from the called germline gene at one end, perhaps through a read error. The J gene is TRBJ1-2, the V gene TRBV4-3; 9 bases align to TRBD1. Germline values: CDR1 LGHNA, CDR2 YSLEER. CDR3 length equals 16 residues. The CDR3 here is CASSQDIGTGLYVYTF. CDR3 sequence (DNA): TGCGCCAGCAGCCAAGATATCGGGACAGGGCTCTATGTCTACACCTTC.

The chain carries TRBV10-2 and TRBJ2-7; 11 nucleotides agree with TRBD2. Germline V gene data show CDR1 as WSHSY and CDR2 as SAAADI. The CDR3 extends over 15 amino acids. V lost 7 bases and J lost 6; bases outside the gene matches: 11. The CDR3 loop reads CASTEDLAGGPEQYF. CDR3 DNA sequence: TGCGCCAGCACTGAAGACCTAGCGGGAGGACCCGAGCAGTACTTC.